The present TCR beta chain was sequenced within a study of early T cells in non-severe SARS-CoV-2 infection. About the study: The input, bulk RNA from unsorted whole blood, was sequenced, and chains were unpaired.

As to this clonotype: One end of the junction fails to match germline, which may point to a read error.

The CDR3 is made up of 12 amino acids. Germline V gene data show CDR1 as SQVTM and CDR2 as ANQGSEA. TCRdb re-derived calls from the 5' RACE reads in MiXCR, one entry per CDR3 protein. The repertoire holds over 75,000 distinct CDR3 sequences, with around 13% as singletons. The rearrangement joins TRBV29-1 to TRBJ1-1; D gene uncertain. This sequence originates from an adult who was a healthcare worker with PCR-confirmed SARS-CoV-2 infection or an uninfected control (not recorded which). The specimen sequenced was whole blood. CDR3: CSAERVLTEAFF. The CDR3 DNA follows: TGCAGCGCTGAAAGGGTGCTGACTGAAGCTTTCTTT.